These T cell receptor beta chains were read from a single sample in a study of CXCR3-negative and CXCR3-positive naive CD8 T cells. After re-calling the 5' RACE reads, TCRdb lists one entry per CDR3 protein, DNA absent. This sample contains 85,000 to 120,000 distinct CDR3 sequences. Material for sequencing was naive CXCR3+ CD8+ T cells from blood. The receptors stem from a human donor in good health. Some clones in this sample may be carry-over from other donors' samples. The CDR3 runs from the conserved cysteine through the conserved F or W.

J | V | CDR3
TRBJ2-7 | TRBV27 | CASSFGLAGLYEQYF
TRBJ2-7 | TRBV6-5 | CASSYAKLYEQYF
TRBJ2-2 | TRBV28 | CASSLGTGFYNTGELFF
TRBJ1-6 | TRBV7-9 | CASSSAPAGGNSPLHF
TRBJ1-5 | TRBV10-3 | CAISEGGPGQPQHF
TRBJ2-7 | TRBV20-1 | CSASPGAYEQYF
TRBJ2-7 | TRBV28 | CASSLTAGFSSAYEQYF
TRBJ2-5 | TRBV7-9 | CASSWDRTPQETQYF
TRBJ2-1 | TRBV27 | CASKLLPTTSYNEQFF
TRBJ2-5 | TRBV29-1 | CSVEGQTYQETQYF
TRBJ1-1 | TRBV12-3/TRBV12-4 | CASSPIGQGIAEAFF
TRBJ2-7 | TRBV5-6 | CASSLHPSSYEQYF
TRBJ2-7 | TRBV14 | CASSQETDEQYF
TRBJ2-7 | TRBV4-3 | CASSQEWGDVEQYF
TRBJ2-3 | TRBV29-1 | CSVPSGTSTDTQYF
TRBJ2-7 | TRBV28 | CASRSGGSYEQYF
TRBJ2-7 | TRBV5-1 | CASSGDMSYEQYF
TRBJ2-7 | TRBV7-6 | CASSSRSGGGYEQYF
TRBJ2-3 | TRBV7-2 | CASSPLDTQYF
TRBJ2-7 | TRBV27 | CASSLKGRDYEQYF
TRBJ2-7 | TRBV30 | CALQDTRSYEQYF
TRBJ2-6 | TRBV6-5 | CASSYSSGSGANVLTF
TRBJ2-2 | TRBV29-1 | CSVEEGQGASTGELFF
TRBJ2-7 | TRBV30 | CAWSEYDSYEQYF
TRBJ2-7 | TRBV12-3/TRBV12-4 | CASGRGAPYEQYF
TRBJ2-1 | TRBV19 | CASSIDRASGRIHNEQFF
TRBJ1-1 | TRBV29-1 | CSVQQSINPVMNTEAFF
TRBJ2-3 | TRBV7-3 | CASSFRDTSTDTQYF
TRBJ2-7 | TRBV5-1 | CASSLTERILEQYF
TRBJ2-1 | TRBV6-5 | CASSYADRQYNEQFF
TRBJ2-5 | TRBV7-9 | CASSVTLGTEETQYF
TRBJ1-2 | TRBV29-1 | CSGGSGGYGYTF
TRBJ2-1 | TRBV20-1 | CSARVSPNEQFF
TRBJ2-5 | TRBV4-3 | CASSQDPGAADQETQYF
TRBJ1-4 | TRBV12-5 | CASGKSVATNEKLFF
TRBJ2-1 | TRBV24-1 | CATSDTGTGSYNEQFF
TRBJ1-1 | TRBV7-9 | CASSSDENTEAFF
TRBJ2-7 | TRBV11-2 | CASSLQGSNHEQYF
TRBJ2-7 | TRBV7-6 | CASSLGPPGESPYEQYF
TRBJ2-1 | TRBV7-9 | CASSSHNNNEQFF
TRBJ2-2 | TRBV10-2 | CASSDPGTGELFF
TRBJ2-1 | TRBV6-1 | CASSGTDYNEQFF
TRBJ2-1 | TRBV29-1 | CSVEESRPGLDEQFF
TRBJ1-1 | TRBV29-1 | CSADEGPTEAFF
TRBJ1-6 | TRBV13 | CASSPGPNNSPLHF
TRBJ1-1 | TRBV9 | CASSTGTGTEAFF
TRBJ1-1 | TRBV29-1 | CSVESAGVNTEAFF
TRBJ2-1 | TRBV28 | CASSLLRADSSYNEQFF
TRBJ1-4 | TRBV29-1 | CSVEDGAANEKLFF
TRBJ2-7 | TRBV20-1 | CSARDRDRDVYEQYF
TRBJ1-2 | TRBV20-1 | CSANEWGESLFGSTF
TRBJ2-1 | TRBV20-1 | CSARPEGNENEQFF
TRBJ2-4 | TRBV5-8 | CASSLDRGLAKNIQYF